The 15 T cell receptor beta chains listed next were all sequenced from one sample in a study of beta chain features in type 1 diabetes. Reverse transcribing all isolated RNA meant expressed TCRB transcripts were sequenced. The method was immunoSEQ multiplex PCR; TCRdb's version includes in-frame clones alone and lacks a portion of them. The data hold roughly 180,000 clones, with approximately 13% observed a single time. The material sequenced was central memory CD4+ T cells from blood. These receptors were collected from a woman between 18 and 29 years old in good health.

The chain employs TRBV7-2 and TRBJ2-3; D not certain. V was clipped by 3 bases and J by 6 bases, with 10 bases between them. Germline CDR1 is SGHTA and CDR2 is FQGNSA. The CDR3 runs 13 residues. The CDR3 DNA reads TGTGCCAGCAGCTTTGTGTCGAGGGATACGCAGTATTTT. It encodes CASSFVSRDTQYF.

The chain recombines TRBV7-2 with TRBJ1-1; D is ambiguous. Germline lookup yields CDR1 SGHTA and CDR2 FQGNSA. This CDR3 is 16 amino acids long. Trimming removed 4 bases from V and 5 bases from J, with 20 bases in between. CDR3 DNA sequence: TGTGCCAGCAGCTACCTGGCGGCCGCGGGTAGAACTGAAGCTTTCTTT. Its protein product is CASSYLAAAGRTEAFF.

This clone was found a few times. V is TRBV5-1 and J is TRBJ2-5; D might be TRBD2 (5 bases). Germline-derived CDR1 and CDR2 are SGHRS and YFSETQ. The CDR3 is 14 residues long. The germline V and J ends were trimmed by 2 bases and 0 bases, with 8 bases remaining between them. Written as DNA, the CDR3 is TGCGCCAGCAGCTTCGGCGGGTACCAAGAGACCCAGTACTTC. It specifies CASSFGGYQETQYF.

In this sample, this clone turned up a few times. The genes are TRBV28 and TRBJ2-7, with a tentative D call TRBD1 (6 bases). CDR3 length: 14 amino acids. CDR1 MDHEN and CDR2 SYDVKM come from the germline V gene. V was cut by 10 bases and J by 2 bases, with 18 bases left in between. CDR3 in DNA: TGTGCCACTCTACAGGGTGGGGTCGCCTACGAGCAGTACTTC. This encodes CATLQGGVAYEQYF.

Notes on this clone: A much larger clone differs by one base, so this may be a read error. This same CDR3 is encoded by further DNA sequences in the sample. The chain combines TRBV4-1 with TRBJ2-1; D ambiguous. CDR1 is MGHRA and CDR2 is YSYEKL in the germline V gene. V dropped 1 base and J dropped 5 bases, with 9 bases sitting between them. The CDR3 is made up of 14 amino acids. CDR3: CASSQGRADNEQFF. CDR3 DNA sequence: TGCGCCAGCAGCCAAGGAAGAGCTGACAATGAGCAGTTCTTC.

The J gene is TRBJ2-3, the V gene TRBV4-2; TRBD2 is a possible D gene (6 bases). This CDR3 is 15 amino acids long. CDR1 and CDR2 (germline): LGHNA, YNFKEQ. Trimming took off 2 bases at V and 0 bases at J, with 9 bases between the two ends. The CDR3 reads CASSQKGGSTDTQYF. The CDR3 DNA sequence: TGTGCCAGCAGCCAAAAGGGAGGTAGCACAGATACGCAGTATTTT.

This clone was seen a few times. The rearrangement joins TRBV7-6 to TRBJ2-2, with D possibly matching TRBD2 (6 bases). Germline V gives CDR1 SGHVS, CDR2 FNYEAQ. The CDR3 is 16 amino acids. V was pared by 4 bases and J by 7 bases, with 19 bases between. CDR3 amino acids: CASSSRGGSAVGELFF. DNA for the CDR3: TGTGCCAGCAGCTCGCGTGGGGGGAGCGCGGTCGGGGAGCTGTTTTTT.

This clone showed up just a few times. The genes are TRBV27 and TRBJ1-2; 10 bases match TRBD1. The junction had 3 bases not matched to a gene; V was cut back by 6 bases and J by 2 bases. The V gene's germline CDR1 is MNHEY and CDR2 SMNVEV (reference sequence). This CDR3 has 14 residues. The CDR3 coding sequence is TGTGCCAGCAGCAGGGGACAGGGGAACTATGGCTACACCTTC. It yields the protein CASSRGQGNYGYTF.

In its sample, this clone was seen a few times. The chain links TRBV7-2 to TRBJ2-1; TRBD2 is a possible D gene (6 bases). From germline, CDR1 is SGHTA and CDR2 FQGNSA. V lost 3 bases, J lost 8 bases, and 8 bases lay in between. The CDR3 consists of 12 residues. The CDR3, as DNA: TGTGCCAGCAGCTTGAGCGGGTATGAGCAGTTCTTC. Its protein product is CASSLSGYEQFF.

The V and J genes are TRBV29-1 and TRBJ2-5; 7 bases are a match to TRBD2. Germline CDR1 is SQVTM and CDR2 is ANQGSEA. CDR3 length: 13 residues. The junction had 8 bases not matched to a gene; V was cut back by 6 bases and J by 4 bases. The CDR3 DNA reads TGCAGCGTACCCGGGACTATGGTAGAGACCCAGTACTTC. Amino acid sequence: CSVPGTMVETQYF.

Only a few counts were recorded for this clone. V is TRBV7-2 and J is TRBJ2-3; D is unclear. The CDR3 is 14 amino acids. The ends were cut back, 3 bases at V and 0 bases at J, with 7 bases in the middle. The V gene's germline CDR1 is SGHTA and CDR2 FQGNSA. The CDR3 nucleotides are TGTGCCAGCAGCTTTAAAGCTAGCACAGATACGCAGTATTTT. It encodes CASSFKASTDTQYF.

This rearrangement joins TRBV7-6 to TRBJ1-2, with a possible D match to TRBD1 (6 bases). Germline values: CDR1 SGHVS, CDR2 FNYEAQ. Trimming cost V 2 bases and J 4 bases, with 17 bases left between them. The CDR3 has 16 amino acids. CDR3 coding DNA: TGTGCCAGCAGCTTAATGTTCTTGGACAGTCTCTATGGCTACACCTTC. This gives the protein CASSLMFLDSLYGYTF.

This clone was counted only a few times. The gene calls are TRBV29-1 and TRBJ2-5; D is perhaps TRBD2 (6 bases). The germline V gene has CDR1 SQVTM and CDR2 ANQGSEA. The CDR3 runs to 16 residues. V lost 5 bases and J 5 bases, leaving 24 bases between the germline ends. For the CDR3, the DNA is TGCAGCGTTTCCCTTGCGGGACGGCTCGGGTCTGAGACCCAGTACTTC. This encodes CSVSLAGRLGSETQYF.

This rearrangement joins TRBV28 to TRBJ2-7; D is perhaps TRBD2 (7 bases). There are 13 residues in the CDR3. V shed 11 bases and J shed 0 bases, with 14 bases lying between them. Germline values: CDR1 MDHEN, CDR2 SYDVKM. The chain's CDR3 is CAGGGDNSYEQYF. CDR3 nucleotides: TGTGCCGGTGGGGGGGACAACTCCTACGAGCAGTACTTC.

The gene calls are TRBV19 and TRBJ2-7; 11 bases match TRBD2. V dropped 6 bases and J dropped 2; count of bases not matched to a gene: 15. The CDR3 spans 18 residues. The germline V gene has CDR1 LNHDA and CDR2 SQIVND (reference sequence). Here the CDR3 DNA reads TGTGCCAGTAGCCATATAGGGGCGCTAGCGGGAGGACCCTACGAGCAGTACTTC. Translating it yields CASSHIGALAGGPYEQYF. Filled out from reference TRBV19 and TRBJ2-7, the complete variable domain reads DGGITQSPKYLFRKEGQNVTLSCEQNLNHDAMYWYRQDPGQGLRLIYYSQIVNDFQKGDIAEGYSVSREKKESFPLTVTSAQKNPTAFYLCASSHIGALAGGPYEQYFGPGTRLTVT.